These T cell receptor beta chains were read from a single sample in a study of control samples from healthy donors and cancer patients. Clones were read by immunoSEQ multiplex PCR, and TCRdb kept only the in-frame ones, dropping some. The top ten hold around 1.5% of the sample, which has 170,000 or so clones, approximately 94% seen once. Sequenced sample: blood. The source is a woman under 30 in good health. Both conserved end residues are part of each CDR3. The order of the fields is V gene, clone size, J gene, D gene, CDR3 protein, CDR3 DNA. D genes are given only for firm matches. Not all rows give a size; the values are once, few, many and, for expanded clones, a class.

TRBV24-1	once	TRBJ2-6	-	CATSGPSGGTLAANVLTF	TGTGCCACCAGTGGACCAAGCGGAGGGACCTTGGCGGCCAACGTCCTGACTTTC
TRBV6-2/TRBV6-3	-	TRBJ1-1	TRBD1	CASSRTGAMNTEAFF	TGTGCCAGCAGTCGGACAGGGGCGATGAACACTGAAGCTTTCTTT
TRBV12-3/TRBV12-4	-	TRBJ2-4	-	CASSSGENIQYF	TGTGCCAGCAGCTCCGGGGAGAACATTCAGTACTTC
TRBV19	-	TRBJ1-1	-	CASKAGVVNTEAFF	TGTGCCAGTAAGGCAGGGGTCGTGAACACTGAAGCTTTCTTT
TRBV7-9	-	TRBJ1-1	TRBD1	CASSLGDRGNMNTEAFF	TGTGCCAGCAGCTTAGGGGACAGGGGAAACATGAACACTGAAGCTTTCTTT
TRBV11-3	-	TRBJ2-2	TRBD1	CASSLRDRVSPNTGELFF	TGTGCCAGCAGCCTTAGGGACAGGGTTTCCCCGAACACCGGGGAGCTGTTTTTT
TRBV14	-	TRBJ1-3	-	CASQKSGVPGNTIYF	TGTGCCAGCCAGAAGTCGGGGGTTCCTGGAAACACCATATATTTT
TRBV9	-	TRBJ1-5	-	CASSADSGNQPQHF	TGTGCCAGCAGCGCCGACAGTGGCAATCAGCCCCAGCATTTT
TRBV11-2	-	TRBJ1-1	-	CASSLKAFF	TGTGCCAGCAGCTTAAAAGCTTTCTTT
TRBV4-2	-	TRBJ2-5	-	CASSPDLPETQYF	TGTGCCAGCAGCCCCGACTTGCCAGAGACCCAGTACTTC
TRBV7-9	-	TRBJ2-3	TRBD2	CASSFQAGSTDTQYF	TGTGCCAGCAGCTTCCAAGCGGGGAGCACAGATACGCAGTATTTT
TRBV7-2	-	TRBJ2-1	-	CASTSTHGSSYNEQFF	TGTGCCAGCACCTCCACCCACGGGAGCTCCTACAATGAGCAGTTCTTC
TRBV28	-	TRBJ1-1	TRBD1	CASSLSRGTGSTEAFF	TGTGCCAGCAGCCTATCTAGAGGGACAGGCAGTACTGAAGCTTTCTTT
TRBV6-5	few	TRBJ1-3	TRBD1	CASSLTGASSGNTIYF	TGTGCCAGCAGTTTGACAGGGGCCTCCTCTGGAAACACCATATATTTT
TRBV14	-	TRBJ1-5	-	CASSQGRGGNQPQHF	TGTGCCAGCAGCCAGGGACGTGGAGGCAATCAGCCCCAGCATTTT
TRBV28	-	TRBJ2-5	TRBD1	CASSQGGTDETQYF	TGTGCCAGCAGCCAAGGTGGGACAGACGAGACCCAGTACTTC
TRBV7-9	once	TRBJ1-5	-	CASSPLQDSNQPQHF	TGTGCCAGCAGCCCACTTCAAGATAGCAATCAGCCCCAGCATTTT
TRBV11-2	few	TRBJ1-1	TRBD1	CASSRTGRDTEAFF	TGTGCCAGCAGCAGGACAGGGAGGGACACTGAAGCTTTCTTT
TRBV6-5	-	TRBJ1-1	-	CASIGVWVWDTEAFF	TGTGCCAGCATCGGAGTGTGGGTATGGGACACTGAAGCTTTCTTT
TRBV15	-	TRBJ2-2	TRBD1	CATSLHRTGAHTGELFF	TGTGCCACCAGCCTTCACCGGACAGGGGCGCACACCGGGGAGCTGTTTTTT
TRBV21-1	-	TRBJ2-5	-	CASSITGSGPRCETQYF	TGTGCCAGCAGCATCACAGGGTCCGGACCTCGATGCGAGACCCAGTACTTC
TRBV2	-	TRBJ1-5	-	CASSEGGNQPQHF	TGTGCCAGCAGTGAAGGGGGCAATCAGCCCCAGCATTTT
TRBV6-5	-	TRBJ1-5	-	CASSPLDSNQPQHF	TGTGCCAGCAGTCCCCTCGATAGCAATCAGCCCCAGCATTTT
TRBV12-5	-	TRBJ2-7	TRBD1	CASGLGRQGSYEQYF	TGTGCTAGTGGTTTAGGCCGACAGGGGTCCTACGAGCAGTACTTC
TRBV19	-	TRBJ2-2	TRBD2	CASSAWTSGDTGELFF	TGTGCCAGTAGTGCTTGGACTAGCGGTGACACCGGGGAGCTGTTTTTT
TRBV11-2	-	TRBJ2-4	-	CASSSSNGNIQYF	TGTGCCAGCAGCAGCAGTAATGGAAACATTCAGTACTTC
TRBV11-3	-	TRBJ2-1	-	CASTLSEMSSYNEQFF	TGTGCCAGCACTCTGAGTGAGATGAGCTCCTACAATGAGCAGTTCTTC
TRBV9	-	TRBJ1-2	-	CASRGGGYTF	TGTGCCAGCAGGGGAGGGGGCTACACCTTC
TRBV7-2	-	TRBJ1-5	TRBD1	CASSLVGIGQGGNQPQHF	TGTGCCAGCAGCTTAGTGGGAATCGGACAGGGCGGCAATCAGCCCCAGCATTTT
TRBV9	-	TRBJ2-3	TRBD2	CASSVEVLAGHTDTQYF	TGTGCCAGCAGCGTAGAGGTTCTAGCGGGCCACACAGATACGCAGTATTTT
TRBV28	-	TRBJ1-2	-	CASSPLNVARGGYTF	TGTGCCAGCAGTCCCCTGAATGTGGCCAGGGGTGGCTACACCTTC
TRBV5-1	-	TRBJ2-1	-	CASSFGRLGNEQFF	TGCGCCAGCAGCTTTGGGCGGCTAGGCAATGAGCAGTTCTTC
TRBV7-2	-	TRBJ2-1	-	CASSLAGSYNEQFF	TGTGCCAGCAGCTTAGCGGGTTCCTACAATGAGCAGTTCTTC
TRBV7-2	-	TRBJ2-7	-	CASSLERGEQYF	TGTGCCAGCAGCTTAGAGAGAGGCGAGCAGTACTTC
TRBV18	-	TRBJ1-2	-	CASSPRGGDPTSYTF	TGTGCCAGCTCTCCCCGGGGAGGAGACCCCACTTCTTACACCTTC
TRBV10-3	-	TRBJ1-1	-	CAIRSDLNTEAFF	TGTGCCATCAGATCGGACCTGAACACTGAAGCTTTCTTT
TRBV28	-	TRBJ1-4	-	CASLTPKGDEKLFF	TGTGCCAGCCTCACCCCCAAGGGGGATGAAAAACTGTTTTTT
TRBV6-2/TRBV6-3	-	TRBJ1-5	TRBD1	CASSSYGQESNQPQHF	TGTGCCAGCAGTTCCTACGGACAGGAGAGCAATCAGCCCCAGCATTTT
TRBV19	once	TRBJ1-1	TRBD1	CASRDRTNTEAFF	TGTGCCAGTAGGGACAGGACGAACACTGAAGCTTTCTTT
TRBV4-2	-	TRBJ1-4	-	CASSKQTGNNEKLFF	TGTGCCAGCAGCAAACAAACAGGGAATAATGAAAAACTGTTTTTT
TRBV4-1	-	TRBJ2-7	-	CASSLGGTGAYEQYF	TGCGCCAGCAGCCTGGGAGGAACAGGGGCCTACGAGCAGTACTTC
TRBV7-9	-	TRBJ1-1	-	CASSLVRGSTEAFF	TGTGCCAGCAGCTTAGTTAGGGGAAGCACTGAAGCTTTCTTT
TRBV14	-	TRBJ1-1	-	CASSRRGGRPEAFF	TGTGCCAGCAGCCGAAGGGGGGGTCGCCCTGAAGCTTTCTTT
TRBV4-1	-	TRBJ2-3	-	CASSQTVGATQYF	TGCGCCAGCAGCCAGACTGTCGGTGCTACGCAGTATTTT
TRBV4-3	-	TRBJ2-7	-	CASSQGQGFSYEQYF	TGCGCCAGCAGCCAGGGGCAGGGGTTCTCCTACGAGCAGTACTTC
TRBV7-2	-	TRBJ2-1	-	CASSFERSYNEQFF	TGTGCCAGCAGCTTCGAGAGGTCCTACAATGAGCAGTTCTTC
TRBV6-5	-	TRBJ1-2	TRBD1	CASSLQGYGYTF	TGTGCCAGCAGCCTACAGGGGTATGGCTACACCTTC
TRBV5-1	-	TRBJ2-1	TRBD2	CASSSMGTSGGSSYNEQFF	TGCGCCAGCAGCTCGATGGGGACTAGCGGGGGCAGCTCCTACAATGAGCAGTTCTTC
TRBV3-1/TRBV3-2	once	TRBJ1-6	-	CASSQDLGNSPLHF	TGTGCCAGCAGCCAAGATCTTGGGAATTCACCCCTCCACTTT
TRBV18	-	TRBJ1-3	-	CASSPLLGPFSGNTIYF	TGTGCCAGCTCACCTCTTCTGGGCCCCTTCTCTGGAAACACCATATATTTT
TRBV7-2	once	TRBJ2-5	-	CASSSRQGQETQYF	TGTGCCAGCAGCTCGCGGCAGGGGCAAGAGACCCAGTACTTC
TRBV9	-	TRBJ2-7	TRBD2	CASSVSSGGAVDEQYF	TGTGCCAGCAGCGTAAGTAGCGGGGGGGCTGTGGACGAGCAGTACTTC
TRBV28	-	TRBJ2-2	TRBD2	CASSRRGSGISRGELFF	TGTGCCAGCAGCCGCCGAGGTAGCGGGATAAGTCGCGGGGAGCTGTTTTTT
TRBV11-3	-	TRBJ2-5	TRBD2	CASSLELAGDSPGTQYF	TGTGCCAGCAGCTTAGAACTAGCGGGGGACAGCCCGGGGACCCAGTACTTC
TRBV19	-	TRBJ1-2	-	CASTRREAGYTF	TGTGCCAGTACCCGGCGGGAGGCTGGCTACACCTTC
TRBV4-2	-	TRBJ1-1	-	CASSQNLNTEAFF	TGTGCCAGCAGCCAAAATCTGAACACTGAAGCTTTCTTT
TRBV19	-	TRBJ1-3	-	CASSMNRASSGNTIYF	TGTGCCAGTAGTATGAATCGGGCCAGCTCTGGAAACACCATATATTTT
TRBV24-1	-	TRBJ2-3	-	CATSDPETASTDTQYF	TGTGCCACCAGTGACCCGGAGACTGCTAGCACAGATACGCAGTATTTT
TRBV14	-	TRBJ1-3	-	CASSQVKRGSGNTIYF	TGTGCCAGCAGCCAAGTTAAGAGGGGATCTGGAAACACCATATATTTT